Included here is one T cell receptor beta chain sequence, with context. Its cognate antigen is unknown. Using immunoSEQ multiplex PCR, the repertoire was profiled, and TCRdb retains in-frame clones only, with some absent. This sample carries 150,000 or so clones, 80% to 95% of them seen once, and the ten largest clones take over 3%. The CDR3 is 14 residues long. Germline values: CDR1 MNHEY, CDR2 SVGAGI. V lost 7 bases and J 2 bases, leaving 14 bases between the germline ends. This sample is drawn from a study of T cell responses to AZD1222 COVID-19 vaccine. General study points: It should be noted that donors were predominantly white British and more often female, and clonal diversity was possibly underestimated. Spike-specific TCR breadth and depth grew following two AZD1222 doses. Nearly half of spike-specific TCRs reportedly go after variant regions that carry no mutations.

The origin of this receptor is an adult in good health. The starting material was peripheral blood, obtained on day 0 of AZD1222 vaccination. The chain couples TRBV6-5 to TRBJ1-1; D call uncertain. CDR3 sequence (DNA): TGTGCCAGCAAGGTGTGGCAGCTTAACACTGAAGCTTTCTTT. This gives the protein CASKVWQLNTEAFF.